The following is a T cell receptor beta chain sequence with its context. As yet, its antigen is unknown. Germline V gene sequence: CDR1 SQVTM, CDR2 ANQGSEA. CDR3 length: 14 amino acids. Trimming at V came to 7 bases and at J to 3 bases, leaving 7 bases not matched to a gene. The entry originates in a study of cytomegalovirus exposure and HLA in healthy donors. The PCR was carried out with 60 Vbeta primers and 13 Jbeta primers. The data were produced by immunoSEQ multiplex PCR, yet TCRdb's version contains in-frame clones alone and is incomplete. The repertoire consists of around 110,000 clones, with approximately 70% occurring once and the leading ten covering around 8.2%. Study outcomes and limitations: Another analysis was done later, and it associated more than 15,000 TCR beta sequences with HLA alleles at 0.05 false discovery rate.

The chain carries TRBV29-1 and TRBJ2-3; 10 bases align to TRBD1. The sequenced sample consisted of PBMCs. This clonotype was sampled from a man aged 25 to 40 in good health and CMV-seropositive. The CDR3 nucleotides read TGCAGCGCCCGATCGGACAGGGGGACAGATACGCAGTATTTT. Protein: CSARSDRGTDTQYF.